The sequence of this T cell receptor beta chain was determined in a study of blood T cell repertoires in COVID-19. On the study more broadly: Whether acute or convalescent, the COVID-19 samples came from the United States, Italy and Spain.

Germline CDR1 and CDR2: MNHNS and SASEGT. V lost 4 bases and J 3 bases, leaving 16 bases between the germline ends. The CDR3 is 16 residues long. Repertoires were generated with immunoSEQ multiplex PCR, while TCRdb's copy carries only in-frame clones and drops some. The sample records about 60,000 clones, roughly 80% being singletons. This sequence originates from a human donor in a cohort sampled during active COVID-19. Sequenced input: peripheral blood. The rearrangement links TRBV6-1 to TRBJ2-1; D is possibly TRBD2 (6 bases). The CDR3 nucleotides read TGTGCCAGCAGTGTTACACTAGCTGCCCTCTACAATGAGCAGTTCTTC. Protein product: CASSVTLAALYNEQFF.